Here is one TCR beta chain with its context. The antigen is undetermined. As to time point: patch test 3, about 24 weeks after DPC sensitization. Stated treatment: therapeutic diphenylcyclopropenone sensitization with weekly scalp DPC. Suited to DPC and affected by alopecia, the donors ranged from 18 to 70 years old. The study extracted total RNA from unfractionated whole blood. V dropped 4 bases and J dropped 3 bases, with 14 bases sitting between them. Germline CDR1 reads DFQATT; CDR2 reads SNEGSKA (reference sequence). The CDR3 is made up of 14 amino acids. This entry belongs to a study of human T cells and chemical hapten exposure. Across the whole study: Skin of the upper inner arm, approximately 2 cm by approximately 2 cm, received 2% DPC for sensitization. General observations from the study: Patch test score tracked positively with PT1 expanded TCR counts.

TCRdb re-called the RACE reads through MiXCR, storing one row per CDR3 protein. The sample consists of just over 95,000 distinct CDR3 sequences, 25% to 35% of them appearing once. The sample here was whole blood, taken in connection with sensitization to the hapten diphenylcyclopropenone (DPC). The receptor was derived from a man in his forties with alopecia areata. Some clones in this sample may be carry-over from other donors' samples. This chain links TRBV20-1 with TRBJ2-3; no definite D call. Written as DNA, the CDR3 is TGCAGTGCTATGGTCGATCCACAGACAGATACGCAGTATTTT. As protein: CSAMVDPQTDTQYF.